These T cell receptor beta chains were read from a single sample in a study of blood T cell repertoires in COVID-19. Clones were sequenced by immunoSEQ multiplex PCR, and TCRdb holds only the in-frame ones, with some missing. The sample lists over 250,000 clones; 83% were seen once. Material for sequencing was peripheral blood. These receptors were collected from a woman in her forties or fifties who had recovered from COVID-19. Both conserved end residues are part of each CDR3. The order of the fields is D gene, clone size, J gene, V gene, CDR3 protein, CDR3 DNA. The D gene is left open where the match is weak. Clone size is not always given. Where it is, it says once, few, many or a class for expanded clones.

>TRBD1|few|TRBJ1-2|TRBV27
CASSFTTGQGYTF
TGTGCCAGCAGTTTCACTACGGGACAGGGCTACACCTTC
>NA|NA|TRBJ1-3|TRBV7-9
CASSLGASTIYF
TGTGCCAGCAGCTTAGGGGCCAGCACCATATATTTT
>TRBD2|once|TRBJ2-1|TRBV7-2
CASSLISGVYNEQFF
TGTGCCAGCAGCTTAATTAGCGGGGTTTACAATGAGCAGTTCTTC
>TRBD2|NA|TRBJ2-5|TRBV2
CATDLSRGRAPETQYF
TGTGCCACCGACCTTTCTCGCGGGAGGGCCCCAGAGACCCAGTACTTC
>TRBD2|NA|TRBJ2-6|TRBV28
CASSAGGSGANVLTF
TGTGCCAGCAGCGCCGGGGGGTCTGGGGCCAACGTCCTGACTTTC
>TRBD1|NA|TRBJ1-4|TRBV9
CASSVDTGGSFEKLFF
TGTGCCAGCAGCGTAGATACAGGGGGCTCTTTTGAAAAACTGTTTTTT
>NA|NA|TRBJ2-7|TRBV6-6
CASSYLGQNYEQYF
TGTGCCAGCAGTTACCTAGGACAAAACTACGAGCAGTACTTC
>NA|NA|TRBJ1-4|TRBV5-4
CASSLVGGRLATNEKLFF
TGTGCCAGCAGCTTGGTCGGGGGGAGACTTGCAACTAATGAAAAACTGTTTTTT
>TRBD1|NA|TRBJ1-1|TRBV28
CASSGTGLNTEAFF
TGTGCCAGCAGTGGGACAGGCTTGAACACTGAAGCTTTCTTT
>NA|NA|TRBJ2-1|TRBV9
CASSVGGEPYNEQFF
TGTGCCAGCAGCGTAGGGGGGGAACCTTACAATGAGCAGTTCTTC
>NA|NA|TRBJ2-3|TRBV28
CASSFVVEGADTQYF
TGTGCCAGCAGTTTTGTAGTCGAGGGGGCAGATACGCAGTATTTT
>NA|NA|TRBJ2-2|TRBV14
CASSQNRGGTGELFF
TGTGCCAGCAGCCAAAACAGGGGAGGCACCGGGGAGCTGTTTTTT
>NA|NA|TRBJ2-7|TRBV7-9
CASSYLGQNSYEQYF
TGTGCCAGCAGCTACCTGGGGCAGAACTCCTACGAGCAGTACTTC
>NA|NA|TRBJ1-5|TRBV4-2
CASSQAAAGDQPQHF
TGTGCCAGCAGCCAAGCCGCCGCAGGGGACCAGCCCCAGCATTTT
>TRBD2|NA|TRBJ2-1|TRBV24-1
CATMSGASYNEQFF
TGTGCCACCATGAGCGGGGCCTCCTACAATGAGCAGTTCTTC
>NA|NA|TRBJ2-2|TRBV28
CASSSSSGELFF
TGTGCCAGCAGCTCCTCTTCCGGGGAGCTGTTTTTT
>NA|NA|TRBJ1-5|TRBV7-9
CASSSPEGGNQPQHF
TGTGCCAGCAGCTCTCCCGAGGGGGGCAATCAGCCCCAGCATTTT
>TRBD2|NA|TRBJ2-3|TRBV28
CASSFLAGIDTQYF
TGTGCCAGCAGTTTCCTAGCGGGAATAGATACGCAGTATTTT
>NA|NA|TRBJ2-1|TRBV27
CASRTIYNEQFF
TGTGCCAGCAGGACAATCTACAATGAGCAGTTCTTC
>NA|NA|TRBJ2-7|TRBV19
CASSIGPSGISYEQYF
TGTGCCAGTAGTATAGGACCCAGCGGTATCTCCTACGAGCAGTACTTC
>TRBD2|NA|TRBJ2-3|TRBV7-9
CASSSSGGADTQYF
TGTGCCAGCAGCTCCTCGGGAGGGGCAGATACGCAGTATTTT
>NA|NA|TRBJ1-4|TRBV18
CASSFQEAVANEKLFF
TGTGCCAGCTCATTCCAGGAGGCGGTGGCTAATGAAAAACTGTTTTTT
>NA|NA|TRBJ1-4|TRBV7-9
CASSSPSGEDDEKLFF
TGTGCCAGCAGCTCCCCTTCCGGGGAGGATGATGAAAAACTGTTTTTT
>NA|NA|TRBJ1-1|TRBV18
CASSPAENTEAFF
TGTGCCAGCTCACCAGCGGAGAACACTGAAGCTTTCTTT
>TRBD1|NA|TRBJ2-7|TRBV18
CASSPTGTGYYEQYF
TGTGCCAGCTCACCGACCGGGACAGGATACTACGAGCAGTACTTC
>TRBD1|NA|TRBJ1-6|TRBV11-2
CASSLEAGGYSPLHF
TGTGCCAGCAGCCTCGAGGCAGGGGGATATTCACCCCTCCACTTT
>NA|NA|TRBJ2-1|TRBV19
CASSKGGGNYNEQFF
TGTGCCAGTAGTAAGGGAGGGGGGAACTACAATGAGCAGTTCTTC
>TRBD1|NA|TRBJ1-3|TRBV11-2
CASSPRTGAGNTIYF
TGTGCCAGCAGCCCCAGGACAGGGGCTGGAAACACCATATATTTT
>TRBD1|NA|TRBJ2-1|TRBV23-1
CASSHSTGGHSYNEQFF
TGCGCCAGCAGTCACTCGACAGGGGGGCACTCCTACAATGAGCAGTTCTTC
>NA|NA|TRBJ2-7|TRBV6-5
CASTAGPGGTYEQYF
TGTGCCAGCACCGCCGGGCCGGGGGGCACCTACGAGCAGTACTTC
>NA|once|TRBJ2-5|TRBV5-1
CASGPTGENQETQYF
TGCGCCAGCGGGCCCACGGGGGAGAACCAAGAGACCCAGTACTTC
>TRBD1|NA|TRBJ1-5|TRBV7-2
CASSWGQAGEPQHF
TGTGCCAGCAGCTGGGGACAGGCCGGGGAGCCCCAGCATTTT
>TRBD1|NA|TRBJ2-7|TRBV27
CASSSTGQASYEQYF
TGTGCCAGCAGTTCGACAGGACAGGCCAGCTACGAGCAGTACTTC
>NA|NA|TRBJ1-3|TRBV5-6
CASSLGRGNTIYF
TGTGCCAGCAGCTTGGGGAGGGGAAACACCATATATTTT
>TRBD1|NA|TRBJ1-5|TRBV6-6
CASSKGQLNQPQHF
TGTGCCAGCAGTAAGGGACAGCTTAATCAGCCCCAGCATTTT
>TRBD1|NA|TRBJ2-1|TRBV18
CASSIKPGTAYNEQFF
TGTGCCAGCTCTATTAAACCCGGGACAGCTTACAATGAGCAGTTCTTC